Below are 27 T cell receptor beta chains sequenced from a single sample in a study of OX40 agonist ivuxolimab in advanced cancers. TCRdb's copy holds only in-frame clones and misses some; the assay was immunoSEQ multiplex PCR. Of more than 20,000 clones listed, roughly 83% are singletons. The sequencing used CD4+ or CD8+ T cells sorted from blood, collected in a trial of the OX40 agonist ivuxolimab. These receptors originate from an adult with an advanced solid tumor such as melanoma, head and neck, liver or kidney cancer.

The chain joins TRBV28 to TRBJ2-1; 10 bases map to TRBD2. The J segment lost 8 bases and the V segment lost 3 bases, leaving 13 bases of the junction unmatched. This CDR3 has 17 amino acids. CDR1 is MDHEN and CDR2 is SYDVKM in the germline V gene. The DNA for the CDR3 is TGTGCCAGCAGTTTGCCTCTTAAGAGCGGGAGGGCCGATGAGCAGTTCTTC. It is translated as CASSLPLKSGRADEQFF.

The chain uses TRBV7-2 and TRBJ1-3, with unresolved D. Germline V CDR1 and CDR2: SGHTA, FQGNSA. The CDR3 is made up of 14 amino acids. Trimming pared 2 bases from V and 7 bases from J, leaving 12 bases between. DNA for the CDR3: TGTGCCAGCAGCTTATTCCCTTCCCTGAACACCATATATTTT. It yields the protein CASSLFPSLNTIYF.

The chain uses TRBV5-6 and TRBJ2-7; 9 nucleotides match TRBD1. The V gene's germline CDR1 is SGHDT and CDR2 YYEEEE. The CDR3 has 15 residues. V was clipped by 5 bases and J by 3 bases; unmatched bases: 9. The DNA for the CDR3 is TGTGCCAGCAGACAAGGGACAGGGATGCACTACGAGCAGTACTTC. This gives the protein CASRQGTGMHYEQYF.

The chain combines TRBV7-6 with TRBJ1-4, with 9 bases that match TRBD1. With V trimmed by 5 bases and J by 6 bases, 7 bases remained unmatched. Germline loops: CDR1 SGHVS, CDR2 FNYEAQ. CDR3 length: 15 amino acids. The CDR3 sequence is CASSNSGTGYEKLFF. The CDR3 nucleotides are TGTGCCAGCAGCAACTCCGGGACAGGGTATGAAAAACTGTTTTTT.

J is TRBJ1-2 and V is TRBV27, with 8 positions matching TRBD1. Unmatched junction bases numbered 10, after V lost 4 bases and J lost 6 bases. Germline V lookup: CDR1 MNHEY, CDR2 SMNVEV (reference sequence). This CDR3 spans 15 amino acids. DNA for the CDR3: TGTGCCAGCAGTTCCACAGGGGGTTATGGAGATGGCTACACCTTC. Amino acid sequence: CASSSTGGYGDGYTF.

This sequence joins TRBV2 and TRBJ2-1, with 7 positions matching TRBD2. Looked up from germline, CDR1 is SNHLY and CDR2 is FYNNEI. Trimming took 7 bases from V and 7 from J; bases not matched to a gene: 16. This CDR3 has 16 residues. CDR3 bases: TGTGCCAGCACCCCCGTTCTTGCGGGAGTAGGAAATGAGCAGTTCTTC. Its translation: CASTPVLAGVGNEQFF.

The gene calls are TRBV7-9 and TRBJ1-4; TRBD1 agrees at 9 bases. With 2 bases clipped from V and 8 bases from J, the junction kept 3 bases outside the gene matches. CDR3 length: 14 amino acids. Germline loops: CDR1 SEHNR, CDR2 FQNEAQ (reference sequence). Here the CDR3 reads CASSLTGGQEKLFF. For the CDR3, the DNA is TGTGCCAGCAGCTTAACAGGGGGCCAAGAAAAACTGTTTTTT.

CDR3 DNA: TGCGCCAGCAGCAGCGGACAGGGCTCGAGGACCCAGTACTTC. Its translation: CASSSGQGSRTQYF. V gene TRBV5-1 combines with J gene TRBJ2-5, with 8 bases matching TRBD1. CDR1 and CDR2 (germline): SGHRS, YFSETQ. Losses at the gene ends were 4 bases for V and 7 bases for J; bases not matched to a gene: 9. This CDR3 spans 14 amino acids.

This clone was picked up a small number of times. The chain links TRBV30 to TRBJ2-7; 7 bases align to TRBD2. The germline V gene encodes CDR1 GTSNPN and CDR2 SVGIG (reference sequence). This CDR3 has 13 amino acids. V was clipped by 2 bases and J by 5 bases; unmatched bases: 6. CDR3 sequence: CAWSKLGGNEQYF. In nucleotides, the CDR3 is TGTGCCTGGAGTAAATTGGGGGGGAACGAGCAGTACTTC.

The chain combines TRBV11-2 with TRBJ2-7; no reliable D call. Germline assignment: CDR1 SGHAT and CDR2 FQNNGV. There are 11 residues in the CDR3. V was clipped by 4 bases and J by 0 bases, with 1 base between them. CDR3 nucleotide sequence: TGTGCCAGCAGCTCCTCCTACGAGCAGTACTTC. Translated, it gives CASSSSYEQYF.

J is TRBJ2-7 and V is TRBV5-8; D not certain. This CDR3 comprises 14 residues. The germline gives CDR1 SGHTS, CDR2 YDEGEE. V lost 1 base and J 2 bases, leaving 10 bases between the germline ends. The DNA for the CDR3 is TGTGCCAGCAGCTTGCGCGGATTTACCTACGAGCAGTACTTC. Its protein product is CASSLRGFTYEQYF.

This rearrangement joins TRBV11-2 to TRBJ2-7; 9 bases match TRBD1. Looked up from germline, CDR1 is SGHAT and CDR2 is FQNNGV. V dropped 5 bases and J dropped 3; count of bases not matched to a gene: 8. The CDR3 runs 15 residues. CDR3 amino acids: CASSTGTGTYYEQYF. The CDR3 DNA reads TGTGCCAGCAGCACCGGGACAGGGACTTACTACGAGCAGTACTTC.

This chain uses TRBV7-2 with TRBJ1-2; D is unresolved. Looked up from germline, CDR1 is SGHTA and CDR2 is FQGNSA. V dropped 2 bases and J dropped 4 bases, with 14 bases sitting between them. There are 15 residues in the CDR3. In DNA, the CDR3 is TGTGCCAGCAGCTTATTCATGGGCTCTACCTATGGCTACACCTTC. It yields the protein CASSLFMGSTYGYTF.

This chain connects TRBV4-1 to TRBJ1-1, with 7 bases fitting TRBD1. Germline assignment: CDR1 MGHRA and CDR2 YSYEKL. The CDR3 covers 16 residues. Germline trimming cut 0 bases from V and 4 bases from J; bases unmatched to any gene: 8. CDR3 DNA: TGCGCCAGCAGCCAAGATGACAGGGCTCGGAGCACTGAAGCTTTCTTT. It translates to CASSQDDRARSTEAFF.

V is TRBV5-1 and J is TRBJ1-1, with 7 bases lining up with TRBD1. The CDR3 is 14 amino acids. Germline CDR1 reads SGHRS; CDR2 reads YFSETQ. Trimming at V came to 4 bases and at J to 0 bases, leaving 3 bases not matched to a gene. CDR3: CASSATGLNTEAFF. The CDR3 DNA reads TGCGCCAGCAGCGCGACAGGGCTGAACACTGAAGCTTTCTTT.

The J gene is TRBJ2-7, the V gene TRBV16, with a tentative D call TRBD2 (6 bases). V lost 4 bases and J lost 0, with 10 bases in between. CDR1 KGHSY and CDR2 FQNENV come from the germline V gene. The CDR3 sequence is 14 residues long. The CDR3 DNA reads TGTGCCAGCAGCCCGGGGGACTTCTCCTACGAGCAGTACTTC. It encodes CASSPGDFSYEQYF.

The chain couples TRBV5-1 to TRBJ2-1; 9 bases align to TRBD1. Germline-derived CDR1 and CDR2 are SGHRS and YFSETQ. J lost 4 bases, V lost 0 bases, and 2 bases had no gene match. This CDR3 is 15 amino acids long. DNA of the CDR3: TGCGCCAGCAGCTTGGTGGGACAGGGATACAATGAGCAGTTCTTC. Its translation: CASSLVGQGYNEQFF.

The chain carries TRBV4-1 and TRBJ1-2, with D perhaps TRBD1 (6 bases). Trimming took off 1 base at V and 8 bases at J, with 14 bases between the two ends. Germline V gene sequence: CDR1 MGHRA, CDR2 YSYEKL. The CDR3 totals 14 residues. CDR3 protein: CASSQVETGQGYTF. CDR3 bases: TGCGCCAGCAGCCAAGTCGAAACAGGGCAGGGCTACACCTTC.

CDR3 nucleotides: TGTGCCAGCATCCCCCCCGGAGGGACCAAATACTACAATGAGCAGTTCTTC. It is translated as CASIPPGGTKYYNEQFF. The rearrangement joins TRBV7-9 to TRBJ2-1; D perhaps matches TRBD2 (6 bases). The CDR3 has 17 amino acids. CDR1 is SEHNR and CDR2 is FQNEAQ in the germline V gene (reference sequence). Trimming took 7 bases from V and 3 from J, leaving 22 bases between them.

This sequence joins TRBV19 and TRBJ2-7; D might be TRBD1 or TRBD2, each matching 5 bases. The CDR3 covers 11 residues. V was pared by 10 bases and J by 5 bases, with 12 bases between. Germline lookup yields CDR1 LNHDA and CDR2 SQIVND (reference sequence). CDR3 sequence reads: CATWDVDEQYF. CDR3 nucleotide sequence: TGTGCCACCTGGGACGTCGACGAGCAGTACTTC.

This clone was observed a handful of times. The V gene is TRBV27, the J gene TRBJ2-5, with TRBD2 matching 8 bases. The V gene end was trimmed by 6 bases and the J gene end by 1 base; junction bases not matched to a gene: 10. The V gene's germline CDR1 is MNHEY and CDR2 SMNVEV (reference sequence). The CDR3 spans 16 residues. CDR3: CASSKTSGVLQETQYF. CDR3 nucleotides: TGTGCCAGCAGCAAAACTAGCGGAGTCCTCCAAGAGACCCAGTACTTC.

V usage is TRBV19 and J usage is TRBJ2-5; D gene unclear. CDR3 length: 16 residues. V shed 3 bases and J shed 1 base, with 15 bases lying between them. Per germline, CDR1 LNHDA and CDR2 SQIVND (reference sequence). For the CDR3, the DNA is TGTGCCAGTAGTATGAAAGGGTACTCCGTCCAAGAGACCCAGTACTTC. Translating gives CASSMKGYSVQETQYF.

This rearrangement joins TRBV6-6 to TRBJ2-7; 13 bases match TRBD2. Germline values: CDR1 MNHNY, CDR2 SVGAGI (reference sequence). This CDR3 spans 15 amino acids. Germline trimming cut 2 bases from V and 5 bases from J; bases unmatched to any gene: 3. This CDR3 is CASSYPGLAGNEQYF. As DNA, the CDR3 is TGTGCCAGCAGTTACCCGGGACTAGCGGGGAACGAGCAGTACTTC.

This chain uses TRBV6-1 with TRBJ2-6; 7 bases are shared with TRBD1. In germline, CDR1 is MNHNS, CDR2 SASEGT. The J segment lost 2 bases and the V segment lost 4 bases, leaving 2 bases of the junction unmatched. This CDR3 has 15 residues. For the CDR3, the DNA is TGTGCCAGCAGTGCTACAGGGGCTGGGGCCAACGTCCTGACTTTC. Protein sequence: CASSATGAGANVLTF.

The CDR3 region is CASRTSGINNEQFF. The CDR3 DNA reads as TGTGCCAGTAGAACTAGCGGGATCAACAATGAGCAGTTCTTC. This chain connects TRBV19 to TRBJ2-1; 10 nucleotides align to TRBD2. The J segment lost 5 bases and the V segment lost 6 bases, leaving 4 bases of the junction unmatched. The CDR3 contains 14 residues. Germline CDR1 LNHDA, CDR2 SQIVND (reference sequence).

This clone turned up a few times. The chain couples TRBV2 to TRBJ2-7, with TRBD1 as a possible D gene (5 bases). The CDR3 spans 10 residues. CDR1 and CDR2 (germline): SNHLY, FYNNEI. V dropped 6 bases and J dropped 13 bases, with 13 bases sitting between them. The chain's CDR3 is CASREEDSYF. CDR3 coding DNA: TGTGCCAGCAGAGAGGAAGACAGCTACTTC. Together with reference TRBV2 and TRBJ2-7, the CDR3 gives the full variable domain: EPEVTQTPSHQVTQMGQEVILRCVPISNHLYFYWYRQILGQKVEFLVSFYNNEISEKSEIFDDQFSVERPDGSNFTLKIRSTKLEDSAMYFCASREEDSYFGPGTRLTVT.

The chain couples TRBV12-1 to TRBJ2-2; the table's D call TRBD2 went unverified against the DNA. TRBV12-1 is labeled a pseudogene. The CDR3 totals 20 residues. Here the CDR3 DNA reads TGTGCCAGCAGCTTTGTTCTAGCGGGAGGGCCGCGACTTAACACCGGGGAGCTGTTTTTT. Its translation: CASSFVLAGGPRLNTGELFF.